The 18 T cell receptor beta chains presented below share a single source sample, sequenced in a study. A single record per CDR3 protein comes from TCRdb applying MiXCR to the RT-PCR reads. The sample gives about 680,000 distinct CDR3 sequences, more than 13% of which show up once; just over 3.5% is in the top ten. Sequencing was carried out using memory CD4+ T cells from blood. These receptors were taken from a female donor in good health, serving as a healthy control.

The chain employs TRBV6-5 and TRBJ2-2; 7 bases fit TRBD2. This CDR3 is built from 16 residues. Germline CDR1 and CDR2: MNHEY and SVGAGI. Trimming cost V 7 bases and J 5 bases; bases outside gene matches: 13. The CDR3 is CASTRAGAELTGELFF. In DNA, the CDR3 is TGTGCCAGCACGAGGGCGGGAGCCGAGTTGACCGGGGAGCTGTTTTTT.

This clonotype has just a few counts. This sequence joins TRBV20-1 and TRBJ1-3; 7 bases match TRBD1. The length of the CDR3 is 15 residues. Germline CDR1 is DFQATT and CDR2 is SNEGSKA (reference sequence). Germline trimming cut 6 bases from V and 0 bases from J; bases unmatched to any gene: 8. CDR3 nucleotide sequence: TGCAGTGCGAGGGACAGCCGGTTCTCTGGAAACACCATATATTTT. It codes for CSARDSRFSGNTIYF.

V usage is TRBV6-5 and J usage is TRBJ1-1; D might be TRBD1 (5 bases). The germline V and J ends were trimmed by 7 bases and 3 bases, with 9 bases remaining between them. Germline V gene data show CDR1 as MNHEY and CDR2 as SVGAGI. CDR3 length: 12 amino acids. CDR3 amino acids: CASIDSYTEAFF. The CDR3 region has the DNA TGTGCCAGCATTGACAGTTACACTGAAGCTTTCTTT.

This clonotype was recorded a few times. The chain's CDR3 is CASSYGDSRSPLHF. The CDR3 DNA reads TGTGCCAGCAGTTATGGGGACAGCAGGTCACCCCTCCACTTT. The chain carries TRBV6-5 and TRBJ1-6, with TRBD1 identical over 7 bases. The CDR3 has 14 residues. In germline, CDR1 is MNHEY, CDR2 SVGAGI. The V and J ends lost 3 bases and 10 bases, in that order; junction bases with no gene match: 6.

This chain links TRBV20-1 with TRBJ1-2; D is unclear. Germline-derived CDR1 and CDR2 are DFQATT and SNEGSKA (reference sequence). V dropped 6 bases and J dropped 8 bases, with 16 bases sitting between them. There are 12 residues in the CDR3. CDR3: CSARRAPEGYTF. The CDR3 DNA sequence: TGCAGTGCAAGAAGGGCGCCCGAGGGCTACACCTTC.

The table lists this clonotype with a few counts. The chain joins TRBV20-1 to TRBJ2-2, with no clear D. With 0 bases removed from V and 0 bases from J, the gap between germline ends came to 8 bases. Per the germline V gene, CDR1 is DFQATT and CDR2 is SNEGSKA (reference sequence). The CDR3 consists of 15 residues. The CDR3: CSARDRRTNTGELFF. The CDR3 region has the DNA TGCAGTGCTAGAGATAGGCGCACGAACACCGGGGAGCTGTTTTTT.

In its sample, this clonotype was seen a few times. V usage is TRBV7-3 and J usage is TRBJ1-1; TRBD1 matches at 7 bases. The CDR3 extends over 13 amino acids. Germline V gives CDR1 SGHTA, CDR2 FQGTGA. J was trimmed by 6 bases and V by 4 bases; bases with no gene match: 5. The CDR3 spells CASSSTGWAEAFF. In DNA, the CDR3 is TGTGCCAGCAGCTCGACAGGGTGGGCTGAAGCTTTCTTT.

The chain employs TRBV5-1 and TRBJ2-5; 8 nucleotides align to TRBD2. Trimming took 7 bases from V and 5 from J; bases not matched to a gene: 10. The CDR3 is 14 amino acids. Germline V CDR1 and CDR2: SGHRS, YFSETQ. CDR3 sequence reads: CASAGGQFRETQYF. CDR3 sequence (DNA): TGCGCCAGCGCGGGGGGCCAGTTCAGGGAGACCCAGTACTTC. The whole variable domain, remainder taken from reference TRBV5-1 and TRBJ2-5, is KAGVTQTPRYLIKTRGQQVTLSCSPISGHRSVSWYQQTPGQGLQFLFEYFSETQRNKGNFPGRFSGRQFSNSRSEMNVSTLELGDSALYLCASAGGQFRETQYFGPGTRLLVL.

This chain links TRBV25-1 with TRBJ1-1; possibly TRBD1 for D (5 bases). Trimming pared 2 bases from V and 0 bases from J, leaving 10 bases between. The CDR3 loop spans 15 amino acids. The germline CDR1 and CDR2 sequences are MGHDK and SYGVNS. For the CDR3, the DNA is TGTGCCAGCAGTGAAGTGATGGACATGAACACTGAAGCTTTCTTT. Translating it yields CASSEVMDMNTEAFF.

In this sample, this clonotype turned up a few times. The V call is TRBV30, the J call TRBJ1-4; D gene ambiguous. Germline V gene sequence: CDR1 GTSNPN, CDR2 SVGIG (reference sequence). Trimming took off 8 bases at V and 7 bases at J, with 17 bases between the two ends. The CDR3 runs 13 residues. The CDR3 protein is CAEGMVSGEKLFF. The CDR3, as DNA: TGTGCCGAGGGAATGGTTAGTGGTGAAAAACTGTTTTTT.

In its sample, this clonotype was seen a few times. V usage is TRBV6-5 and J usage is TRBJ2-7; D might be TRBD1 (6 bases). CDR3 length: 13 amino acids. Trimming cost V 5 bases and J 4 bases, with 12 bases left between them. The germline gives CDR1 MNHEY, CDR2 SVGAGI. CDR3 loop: CASSIVQGYEQYF. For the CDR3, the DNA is TGTGCCAGCAGTATAGTACAGGGATACGAGCAGTACTTC.

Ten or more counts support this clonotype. The CDR3 here is CASRKVADTQYF. In nucleotides, the CDR3 is TGTGCCAGCAGGAAAGTGGCAGATACGCAGTATTTT. V is TRBV12-3 or TRBV12-4 and J is TRBJ2-3, with D unclear. CDR3 length: 12 residues. Trimming stripped 6 bases from V and 4 bases from J, with 8 bases between.

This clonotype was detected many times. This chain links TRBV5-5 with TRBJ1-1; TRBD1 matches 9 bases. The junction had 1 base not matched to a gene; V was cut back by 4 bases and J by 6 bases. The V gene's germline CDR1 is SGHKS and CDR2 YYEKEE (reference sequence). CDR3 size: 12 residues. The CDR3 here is CASSRTGAEAFF. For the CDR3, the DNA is TGTGCCAGCAGCCGGACAGGGGCTGAAGCTTTCTTT.

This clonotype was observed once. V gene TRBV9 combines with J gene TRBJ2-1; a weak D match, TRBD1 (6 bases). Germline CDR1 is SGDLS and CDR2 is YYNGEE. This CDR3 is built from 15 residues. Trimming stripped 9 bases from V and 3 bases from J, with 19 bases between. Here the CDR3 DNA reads TGTGCCAACACCGAAAAGGGGGATCTCTACAATGAGCAGTTCTTC. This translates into CANTEKGDLYNEQFF.

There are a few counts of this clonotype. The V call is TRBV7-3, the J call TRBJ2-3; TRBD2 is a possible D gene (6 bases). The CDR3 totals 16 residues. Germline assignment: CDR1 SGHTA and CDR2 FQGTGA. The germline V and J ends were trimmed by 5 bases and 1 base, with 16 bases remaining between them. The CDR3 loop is CASSLEAGKGTDTQYF. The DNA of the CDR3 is TGTGCCAGCAGCCTAGAGGCGGGAAAAGGCACAGATACGCAGTATTTT.

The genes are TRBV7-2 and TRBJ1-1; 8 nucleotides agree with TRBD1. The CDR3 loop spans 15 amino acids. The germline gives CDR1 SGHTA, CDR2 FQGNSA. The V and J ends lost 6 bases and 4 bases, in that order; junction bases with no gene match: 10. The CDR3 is CASSQQPGGRTEAFF. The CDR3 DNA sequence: TGTGCCAGCAGTCAACAACCAGGGGGCCGCACTGAAGCTTTCTTT.

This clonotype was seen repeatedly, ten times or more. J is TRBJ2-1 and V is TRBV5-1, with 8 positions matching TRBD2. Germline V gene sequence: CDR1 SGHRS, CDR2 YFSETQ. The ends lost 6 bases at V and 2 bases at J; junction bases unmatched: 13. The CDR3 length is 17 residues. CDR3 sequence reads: CASTMGVAGPTYNEQFF. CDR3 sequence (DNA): TGCGCCAGCACCATGGGGGTAGCGGGGCCAACCTACAATGAGCAGTTCTTC.

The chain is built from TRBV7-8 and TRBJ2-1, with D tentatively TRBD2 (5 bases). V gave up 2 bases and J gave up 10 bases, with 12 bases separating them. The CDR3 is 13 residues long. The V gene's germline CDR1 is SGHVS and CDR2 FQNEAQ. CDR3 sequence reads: CASSLPSGGEQFF. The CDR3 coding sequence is TGTGCCAGCAGCTTACCGTCGGGCGGGGAGCAGTTCTTC. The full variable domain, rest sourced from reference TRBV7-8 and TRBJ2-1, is GAGVSQSPRYKVAKRGQDVALRCDPISGHVSLFWYQQALGQGPEFLTYFQNEAQLDKSGLPSDRFFAERPEGSVSTLKIQRTQQEDSAVYLCASSLPSGGEQFFGPGTRLTVL.